These 3 T cell receptor beta chains came from one sample sequenced in a study of blood T cell repertoires in COVID-19 (dated by TCRdb to 2018 to 2020). The library was generated by the immunoSEQ multiplex PCR assay. Entries here come from immuneACCESS through TCRdb and include only in-frame sequences with V and J called. Some clones fail to appear in such tables; in the studies checked, an unresolved V gene covers under half of the shortfall, and the cause of the remainder is unknown. The sample yields 100,000 to 150,000 clones; about four fifths were counted once. The ten biggest clones cover approximately 17% of the sample. The specimen sequenced was peripheral blood. These receptors were collected from a young man with COVID-19, enrolled during active disease.

A few counts support this clone. V usage is TRBV7-2 and J usage is TRBJ2-1, with 7 bases aligning to TRBD1. Germline lookup yields CDR1 SGHTA and CDR2 FQGNSA. After removal of 3 bases from V and 12 bases from J, the junction contained 8 bases not matched to a gene. The CDR3 totals 13 residues. The DNA for the CDR3 is TGTGCCAGCAGCTTGGATTTGTCAGGGGGGCAGTTCTTC. Encoded protein: CASSLDLSGGQFF.

The chain is built from TRBV6-5 and TRBJ2-3, with D tentatively TRBD2 (6 bases). Germline-derived CDR1 and CDR2 are MNHEY and SVGAGI. CDR3 length equals 13 residues. Trimming cost V 4 bases and J 5 bases, with 10 bases left between them. The CDR3 loop is CASSSGEGDTQYF. The CDR3 DNA is TGTGCCAGCAGTTCGGGGGAAGGAGATACGCAGTATTTT.

This chain joins TRBV5-4 and TRBJ2-5; 8 bases are a match to TRBD1. The V segment lost 4 bases and the J segment 5 bases; nucleotides outside the gene matches: 13. The CDR3 is 16 amino acids. Germline CDR1 is SGHNT and CDR2 is YYREEE (reference sequence). In DNA, the CDR3 is TGTGCCAGCAGCCGGGGGACAGGAGGAACCAGTGAGACCCAGTACTTC. Protein sequence: CASSRGTGGTSETQYF.